This is a list of T cell receptor beta chains from one sample in a study of cytomegalovirus exposure and HLA in healthy donors. Generated by immunoSEQ multiplex PCR, the TCRdb table keeps only in-frame clones and is missing some. The repertoire consists of 170,000 or so clones, with approximately 84% occurring once and the leading ten covering 6.3%. Sequenced material: PBMCs. These receptors were taken from a male donor in good health and CMV-seropositive. The CDR3 runs from the conserved cysteine through the conserved F or W. The order of the fields is clone size, J gene, D gene, V gene, CDR3 DNA, CDR3 protein. A D gene is named only where the DNA matches it firmly. Clone size is not always given. Where it is, it says once, few, many or a class for expanded clones.

once TRBJ2-3 NA TRBV2 TGTGCCAGCTCGACGGAGGATACGCAGTATTTT CASSTEDTQYF
NA TRBJ1-3 NA TRBV7-2 TGTGCCAGCAGCCCATACAGGTGGTCTGGAAACACCATATATTTT CASSPYRWSGNTIYF
NA TRBJ1-2 NA TRBV7-9 TGTGCCAGCAGCTTGGGAGTGCAGGGGCCACTCTATGGCTACACCTTC CASSLGVQGPLYGYTF
NA TRBJ2-1 TRBD2 TRBV10-3 TGTGCCATCAGTGGAACTAGCGGAGGCAACAATGAGCAGTTCTTC CAISGTSGGNNEQFF
few TRBJ2-1 NA TRBV19 TGTGCCAGTAGCGCCCTGACTAGGAATGAGCAGTTCTTC CASSALTRNEQFF
few TRBJ2-3 TRBD1 TRBV7-2 TGTGCCAGCAGCCGGGGACAGGCTAGCACAGATACGCAGTATTTT CASSRGQASTDTQYF
NA TRBJ2-1 NA TRBV4-2 TGTGCCAGCAGCGGCGGAAGAAACAATGAGCAGTTCTTC CASSGGRNNEQFF
few TRBJ2-2 NA TRBV10-3 TGTGCCAGCAGACCCGGGACAAGGGAGACCGGGGAGCTGTTTTTT CASRPGTRETGELFF
NA TRBJ2-3 TRBD2 TRBV11-1 TGTGCCAGCAGCCCGCACCCGACTAGCTACACAGATACGCAGTATTTT CASSPHPTSYTDTQYF
NA TRBJ2-5 NA TRBV6-1 TGTGCCAGCAGCCTGTACCAAGAGACCCAGTACTTC CASSLYQETQYF
NA TRBJ2-7 TRBD2 TRBV29-1 TGCAGCGTTGGCGAGGGGGGTAGCGGGGTTTACGAGCAGTACTTC CSVGEGGSGVYEQYF
NA TRBJ1-2 TRBD1 TRBV5-8 TGTGCCAGCAGCTACCGACAGGGGCTCGACTATGGCTACACCTTC CASSYRQGLDYGYTF
NA TRBJ1-1 NA TRBV6-1 TGTGCCAGCAGTGAAACAGGGTTGGGGGGGGTGAACACTGAAGCTTTCTTT CASSETGLGGVNTEAFF
NA TRBJ2-6 NA TRBV5-4 TGTGCCAGCAGCTTGCCGGGCTCTGGGGCCAACGTCCTGACTTTC CASSLPGSGANVLTF
NA TRBJ1-2 NA TRBV18 TGTGCCAGCTCACCAAAGAGACAGGAGTATGGCTACACCTTC CASSPKRQEYGYTF
NA TRBJ1-3 TRBD1 TRBV5-6 TGTGCCAGCAGCTTCGGGACAGGGGGCCACACCTGGGGAAACACCATATATTTT CASSFGTGGHTWGNTIYF
NA TRBJ2-7 TRBD2 TRBV7-2 TGTGCCAGCAGCGGGGGGGTAGCGGGAGGAAGCCGGTACGAGCAGTACTTC CASSGGVAGGSRYEQYF
NA TRBJ1-1 NA TRBV30 TGTGCCTGGAAGCGGACGGCGGGCGCTGAAGCTTTCTTT CAWKRTAGAEAFF
NA TRBJ2-2 TRBD1 TRBV6-5 TGTGCCAGCAGTCCCAGGGACAGGGGGGAGCTGTTTTTT CASSPRDRGELFF
once TRBJ1-3 NA TRBV9 TGTGCCAGCAGCCGAGAGGGAGGCACTGGAAACACCATATATTTT CASSREGGTGNTIYF
once TRBJ2-7 TRBD1 TRBV28 TGTGCCAGCACCTCAGCCGGGACAGGGGCATACGAGCAGTACTTC CASTSAGTGAYEQYF
NA TRBJ1-2 NA TRBV1 TGCACCAGCAGCCAAAGACAGGGGGCGAACTATGGCTACACCTTC CTSSQRQGANYGYTF
NA TRBJ2-3 NA TRBV5-1 TGCGCCAGCAGCCCATTACCAGTCGCAGGGTCGAGCACAGATACGCAGTATTTT CASSPLPVAGSSTDTQYF
NA TRBJ2-3 TRBD2 TRBV14 TGTGCCAGCAGCCAAGACTTGGCGGGAGCCACAGATACGCAGTATTTT CASSQDLAGATDTQYF
NA TRBJ2-7 TRBD2 TRBV7-9 TGTGCCAGCAGCTCACCGGGACTAGAAGGGCCTTTCTACGAGCAGTACTTC CASSSPGLEGPFYEQYF
NA TRBJ2-7 NA TRBV9 TGTGCCAGCAGCTTTCGGAGTGGGAGTACATCAAACGAGCAGTACTTC CASSFRSGSTSNEQYF
few TRBJ1-5 NA TRBV15 TGTGCCACCAGCTCAGGGGATCAGCCCCAGCATTTT CATSSGDQPQHF
NA TRBJ2-3 NA TRBV6-4 TGTGCCAGCAGTGACTCGGAGAGGACAGATACGCAGTATTTT CASSDSERTDTQYF
NA TRBJ1-2 TRBD1 TRBV27 TGTGCCAGCAATAGCCGACAGGGGGCGGTTGGCTACACCTTC CASNSRQGAVGYTF
NA TRBJ1-4 TRBD1 TRBV27 TGTGCCAGCAGTCCGGGACAGGGTATGGGGATTCTAAATGAAAAACTGTTTTTT CASSPGQGMGILNEKLFF
NA TRBJ2-1 NA TRBV6-5 TGTGCCAGCAGTTACTCACTAAGGAATGAGCAGTTCTTC CASSYSLRNEQFF
NA TRBJ2-7 TRBD2 TRBV6-1 TGTGCCAGCAGTTCCGGGACTAGCGGGAGCTACGAGCAGTACTTC CASSSGTSGSYEQYF
NA TRBJ1-2 NA TRBV7-2 TGTGCCAGCAGCGTCAGCCCCCAGGATGGCTACACCTTC CASSVSPQDGYTF
NA TRBJ2-5 TRBD2 TRBV9 TGTGCCAGCAGCGTGACTACCGTTCAAGGGAGACTAGCGGGGACCCAAGAGACCCAGTACTTC CASSVTTVQGRLAGTQETQYF
NA TRBJ2-7 TRBD1 TRBV6-1 TGTGCCAGCATACCGGACAGGGTCGGGGAGCAGTACTTC CASIPDRVGEQYF
NA TRBJ1-5 NA TRBV6-5 TGTGCCAGCAGCCTGGAGGCGGTTAGCAATCAGCCCCAGCATTTT CASSLEAVSNQPQHF
NA TRBJ1-2 NA TRBV19 TGTGCCAGTAGCCCTCTACAGGGATTTGGGAACTATGGCTACACCTTC CASSPLQGFGNYGYTF
NA TRBJ2-1 NA TRBV5-8 TGTGCCAGCAGCTTGGGTTTGGGGCTTATATACAATGAGCAGTTCTTC CASSLGLGLIYNEQFF
NA TRBJ2-3 TRBD2 TRBV30 TGTGCCTGGGGACGGCTAGCGGGAGACCCAGATACGCAGTATTTT CAWGRLAGDPDTQYF
NA TRBJ1-1 NA TRBV6-1 TGTGCCAGCAGTGAATGGGGAGATAACACTGAAGCTTTCTTT CASSEWGDNTEAFF
NA TRBJ2-7 NA TRBV28 TGTGCCAGCAGGTCAGGCATCTACGAGCAGTACTTC CASRSGIYEQYF
NA TRBJ2-1 NA TRBV4-2 TGTGCCAGCAGCCAGGGGGCCTTCTCCTACAATGAGCAGTTCTTC CASSQGAFSYNEQFF
NA TRBJ2-3 NA TRBV27 TGTGCCAGCAGTAGACCCCAGAGCGGCACAGATACGCAGTATTTT CASSRPQSGTDTQYF
NA TRBJ1-3 TRBD1 TRBV11-3 TGTGCCAGCAGCTTCGGGACAGGGGAAAACACCATATATTTT CASSFGTGENTIYF
few TRBJ2-7 NA TRBV2 TGTGCCAGCAGTGAAGGGGGGACTGAGCAGTACTTC CASSEGGTEQYF
NA TRBJ2-1 NA TRBV7-9 TGTGCCAGCAGCTTAGGTCCAGGTACCCATGAGCAGTTCTTC CASSLGPGTHEQFF
few TRBJ1-1 NA TRBV5-4 TGTGCCAGCAGCTTGGCGGGGGGGCGCGTAACTGAAGCTTTCTTT CASSLAGGRVTEAFF
few TRBJ2-7 NA TRBV16 TGTGCCAGCAGCCCCTCCACATCCTACGAGCAGTACTTC CASSPSTSYEQYF
NA TRBJ2-7 NA TRBV5-1 TGCGCCAGCAGCCCCAACCCCGGGACATCCTACGAGCAGTACTTC CASSPNPGTSYEQYF
NA TRBJ2-6 NA TRBV30 TGTGCCTGGAGAATGGGCCGGGCCAACGTCCTGACTTTC CAWRMGRANVLTF
once TRBJ2-1 TRBD1 TRBV7-2 TGTGCCAGCAGCTTAGACAGGGGTAATGAGCAGTTCTTC CASSLDRGNEQFF
NA TRBJ2-1 TRBD2 TRBV4-2 TGTGCCAGCAGCCTCACGCGCGGGAGTGTCGATGAGCAGTTCTTC CASSLTRGSVDEQFF
few TRBJ2-7 TRBD2 TRBV6-5 TGTGCCAGCAGGGGACTAGCGGGAGTCAGCGAGCAGTACTTC CASRGLAGVSEQYF